One sample yielded the 20 T cell receptor beta chains listed below, sequenced in a study of CD8+ T cells in alopecia areata. Isolated RNA was reverse transcribed into cDNA used as the sequencing template. TCRdb's table, derived via immunoSEQ multiplex PCR, lists solely in-frame clones and lacks some. The table has 90,000 to 150,000 clones, 53% seen once. As to treatment: oral pan-JAK inhibitor, 5-10 mg twice daily. The sample consisted of CD4+ T cells sorted from blood, taken at week 4, from a patient treated with tofacitinib. The source of these receptors is a human donor with alopecia areata.

V and J are TRBV6-6 and TRBJ2-6; D is possibly TRBD1 (5 bases). The CDR3 is 16 amino acids. V lost 6 bases to trimming and J lost 0 bases, with 12 bases between them. Per the germline V gene, CDR1 is MNHNY and CDR2 is SVGAGI (reference sequence). The CDR3 is CASRQGGISGANVLTF. CDR3 DNA sequence: TGTGCCAGCAGGCAGGGTGGTATCTCTGGGGCCAACGTCCTGACTTTC.

This clone was observed a handful of times. The CDR3 here is CASSTDESYEQFF. CDR3 DNA: TGTGCCAGCAGTACGGACGAAAGCTATGAGCAGTTCTTC. The rearrangement uses TRBV6-6 and TRBJ2-1; no clear D gene. Trimming left V 5 bases short and J 8 bases short, with 13 bases between. Germline V gives CDR1 MNHNY, CDR2 SVGAGI (reference sequence). The CDR3 is 13 residues long.

This clone has just one count. This chain links TRBV9 with TRBJ1-6; 7 nucleotides match TRBD1. The CDR3 totals 14 residues. The ends lost 4 bases at V and 6 bases at J; junction bases unmatched: 4. Germline CDR1 and CDR2: SGDLS and YYNGEE. CDR3 DNA: TGTGCCAGCAGCTCAAACAGGGGTAATTCACCCCTCCACTTT. This sequence encodes CASSSNRGNSPLHF.

This clone occurred a few times. The J gene is TRBJ1-2, the V gene TRBV30; the D gene is possibly TRBD1 (5 bases). The CDR3 consists of 13 residues. Germline V gene lookup returns CDR1 GTSNPN and CDR2 SVGIG (reference sequence). Trimming removed 0 bases at V and 8 bases at J, with 13 bases between. The chain's CDR3 is CAWSVIGRGGYTF. CDR3 in DNA: TGTGCCTGGAGTGTTATAGGGAGGGGAGGCTACACCTTC.

This rearrangement joins TRBV6-5 to TRBJ2-5, with TRBD2 matching 7 bases. Germline V gives CDR1 MNHEY, CDR2 SVGAGI. V lost 8 bases, J lost 5 bases, and 11 bases stayed unmatched. The CDR3 consists of 14 residues. The CDR3 region has the DNA TGTGCCAGCGGCGTGGGCGGGAGCGGTGAGACCCAGTACTTC. Its translation is CASGVGGSGETQYF.

This clone was counted once. V and J are TRBV7-2 and TRBJ2-1, with D perhaps matching TRBD1 (6 bases). V lost 2 bases and J 7 bases, leaving 6 bases between the germline ends. This CDR3 region has 12 residues. Germline CDR1 and CDR2: SGHTA and FQGNSA. CDR3 coding DNA: TGTGCCAGCAGCTTACAGGGGAATGAGCAGTTCTTC. Encoded protein: CASSLQGNEQFF.

The gene calls are TRBV25-1 and TRBJ1-1; 7 bases are a match to TRBD1. The length of the CDR3 is 18 residues. Germline loops: CDR1 MGHDK, CDR2 SYGVNS. V lost 6 bases, J lost 0 bases, and 16 bases stayed unmatched. The DNA for the CDR3 is TGTGCCAGCAGCCGAACGGACAGGCTTCATCATGTGAACACTGAAGCTTTCTTT. It is translated as CASSRTDRLHHVNTEAFF.

The CDR3 sequence is CASSLGQGTSDTQYF. DNA for the CDR3: TGTGCCAGCAGCTTAGGACAGGGGACTTCAGATACGCAGTATTTT. This chain links TRBV11-3 with TRBJ2-3, with 8 nucleotides matching TRBD1. Germline trimming cut 1 base from V and 4 bases from J; bases unmatched to any gene: 4. The CDR3 contains 15 residues. In germline, CDR1 is SGHNT, CDR2 YENEEA.

The genes are TRBV5-1 and TRBJ1-1; D is ambiguous. CDR3 length equals 12 residues. Germline V lookup: CDR1 SGHRS, CDR2 YFSETQ. The V gene lost 0 bases and the J gene lost 9 bases, with 9 bases spanning the gap. Written as DNA, the CDR3 is TGCGCCAGCAGCTTGGGTGGCGGACAAGCTTTCTTT. This codes for CASSLGGGQAFF.

The chain is built from TRBV4-2 and TRBJ1-5; 7 positions match TRBD1. Germline CDR1 and CDR2: LGHNA and YNFKEQ. The CDR3 sequence is 16 residues long. With 1 base clipped from V and 7 bases from J, the junction kept 10 bases outside the gene matches. CDR3 DNA sequence: TGTGCCAGCAGCCAAGGTGATGACAGGGCGGGCCAGCCCCAGCATTTT. Its protein is CASSQGDDRAGQPQHF.

This sequence joins TRBV12-5 and TRBJ1-5; TRBD1 is a possible D gene (5 bases). Germline V gene sequence: CDR1 LGHNT, CDR2 FRNRAP. The length of the CDR3 is 14 residues. V lost 0 bases to trimming and J lost 7 bases, with 10 bases between them. The CDR3 nucleotides read TGTGCTAGTGGTTTGGTAACGGGGCGACAGCCCCAGCATTTT. The encoded protein is CASGLVTGRQPQHF.

This clone appeared a single time. At the DNA level, this CDR3 is encoded by other sequences in the same sample as well. The chain joins TRBV30 to TRBJ2-3; the D is unclear. This CDR3 spans 12 amino acids. Trimming pared 5 bases from V and 0 bases from J, leaving 6 bases between. Per germline, CDR1 GTSNPN and CDR2 SVGIG (reference sequence). The CDR3 reads CAWSLSTDTQYF. In nucleotides, the CDR3 is TGTGCCTGGTCCCTTAGCACAGATACGCAGTATTTT.

This clone was counted once. The V gene is TRBV20-1, the J gene TRBJ1-1; D gene uncertain. V was pared by 6 bases and J by 5 bases, with 10 bases between. Germline V gene sequence: CDR1 DFQATT, CDR2 SNEGSKA (reference sequence). The CDR3 length is 11 residues. CDR3 protein: CSAASRTEAFF. The CDR3 region has the DNA TGCAGTGCCGCCAGCAGGACTGAAGCTTTCTTT.

This clone was seen a handful of times. J is TRBJ1-1 and V is TRBV29-1; D remains unclear. The CDR3 is made up of 15 amino acids. V lost 3 bases and J 4 bases, leaving 18 bases between the germline ends. CDR1 SQVTM and CDR2 ANQGSEA come from the germline V gene. CDR3 coding DNA: TGCAGCGTTGAGCTTCTCGGAGGGCTGGGCACTGAAGCTTTCTTT. Its translation is CSVELLGGLGTEAFF.

This clone has only a few counts. The genes are TRBV7-2 and TRBJ2-3; D call uncertain. CDR3 size: 12 residues. Germline values: CDR1 SGHTA, CDR2 FQGNSA. Trimming removed 2 bases from V and 2 bases from J, with 2 bases in between. The CDR3 bases are TGTGCCAGCAGCTTATTCACAGATACGCAGTATTTT. This codes for CASSLFTDTQYF.

This clone was counted a few times. This sequence joins TRBV29-1 and TRBJ2-7; tentative D call: TRBD1 (6 bases). This CDR3 comprises 13 residues. V was trimmed by 7 bases and J by 5 bases, leaving 18 bases between them. Germline CDR1 reads SQVTM; CDR2 reads ANQGSEA. In nucleotides, the CDR3 is TGCAGCGCGCTCCGGGACACCACCCACGAGCAGTACTTC. It codes for CSALRDTTHEQYF.

The chain couples TRBV30 to TRBJ2-2; unclear D gene. CDR3 length equals 13 residues. Germline lookup yields CDR1 GTSNPN and CDR2 SVGIG (reference sequence). V lost 4 bases and J lost 2, with 8 bases in between. CDR3 sequence: CAWIWGNTGELFF. The CDR3 DNA reads TGTGCCTGGATATGGGGTAACACCGGGGAGCTGTTTTTT.

The table lists this clone with a few counts. The chain carries TRBV7-9 and TRBJ2-1; the match to TRBD2 covers 15 bases. V dropped 4 bases and J dropped 10; count of bases not matched to a gene: 5. CDR3 length equals 15 residues. The germline V gene has CDR1 SEHNR and CDR2 FQNEAQ (reference sequence). In nucleotides, the CDR3 is TGTGCCAGCAGCTCCCAAGGACTAGCGGGGGGGGAGCAGTTCTTC. Its protein product is CASSSQGLAGGEQFF.

The chain employs TRBV5-4 and TRBJ1-2; maybe TRBD1 (5 bases). The CDR3 totals 15 residues. The germline V and J ends were trimmed by 4 bases and 0 bases, with 13 bases remaining between them. From germline, CDR1 is SGHNT and CDR2 YYREEE (reference sequence). The CDR3 reads CASSGGGSANYGYTF. In nucleotides, the CDR3 is TGTGCCAGCAGCGGGGGTGGCTCAGCTAACTATGGCTACACCTTC.

This clone has more than one count but fewer than ten. The rearrangement links TRBV2 to TRBJ2-5; D gene unclear. The CDR3 has 10 amino acids. Trimming left V 4 bases short and J 5 bases short, with 2 bases between. Germline V gene sequence: CDR1 SNHLY, CDR2 FYNNEI. The chain's CDR3 is CASSGETQYF. DNA for the CDR3: TGTGCCAGCAGTGGTGAGACCCAGTACTTC.